The sample holds a few counts of the clone carrying this TCR beta chain. The antigen is unknown. The data stem from a study of cytomegalovirus exposure and HLA in healthy donors. Findings of the study overall: Several of the most significant clusters appeared, in a later analysis, to be linked to common viral pathogens.

Each donor's status was that of a healthy bone marrow donor. Vbeta (60) and Jbeta (13) primers were used in the PCR. Produced via immunoSEQ multiplex PCR; TCRdb's table is partial and in-frame only. The sample consists of some 170,000 clones, roughly 85% of them appearing once. There are 14 residues in the CDR3. Germline assignment: CDR1 WNHNN and CDR2 SYGVQD (reference sequence). V was clipped by 4 bases and J by 2 bases; unmatched bases: 4. The sample was PBMCs. The TCR sequence derives from a man in his forties in good health and CMV-seronegative. V gene TRBV10-1 combines with J gene TRBJ2-7; 8 bases align to TRBD1. CDR3 sequence (DNA): TGCGCCAGCAGTGGAGGGACAGGCCCCTACGAGCAGTACTTC. This gives the protein CASSGGTGPYEQYF.